This section outlines one T cell receptor beta chain sequence together with its context. Antigen unknown. Naive CD8 isolation took CD45RO-negative cells positively selected for CCR7 and excluded terminally differentiated effector memory CD45RA+ cells. The data stem from a study of shared clonotypes between healthy human individuals. In the study overall: Each donor had three CD4 naive, three CD4 memory, two CD8 naive and one CD8 memory plate. Whole-study results and caveats: When naive CD4 clonotypes were compared across several donors, about 4.9% were shared. Estimated clonotype richness was generally higher in naive than memory subsets.

This table comes from immunoSEQ multiplex PCR, and its TCRdb copy is limited to in-frame clones, with some not included. The data hold some 2.1 million clones, with about 94% observed a single time. The receptor's source is a man younger than 35 in good health. Sequencing was carried out using naive CD8+ T cells sorted from blood.

CDR3 nucleotide sequence: TGCGCCAGCAGCCAAGTTACTGGTAACACTGAAGCTTTCTTT. It specifies CASSQVTGNTEAFF. The rearrangement joins TRBV4-1 to TRBJ1-1; the D is unclear. Germline V gene lookup returns CDR1 MGHRA and CDR2 YSYEKL. This CDR3 contains 14 residues. Trimming took 1 base from V and 2 from J, leaving 8 bases between them.